This T cell receptor beta chain stems from a study of blood T cell repertoires in COVID-19. Study-level background: Researchers got acute and convalescent COVID-19 samples from the United States, Italy and Spain.

The assay was immunoSEQ multiplex PCR, and TCRdb's table has in-frame clones only and misses some. The sample carries about 33,000 clones, around nine tenths recorded once. In germline, CDR1 is SGHRS, CDR2 YFSETQ. V was pared by 2 bases and J by 6 bases, with 11 bases between. The CDR3 is 13 residues long. V and J are TRBV5-1 and TRBJ1-1, with a weak D call TRBD1 (6 bases). Specimen: peripheral blood. The source is a man aged 65 to 85 with acute or convalescent COVID-19. The DNA of the CDR3 is TGCGCCAGCAGCTTACAGGGCTGGGCTGAAGCTTTCTTT. It encodes CASSLQGWAEAFF.